Below, one TCR beta chain is given with its context. This record comes from a study of cytomegalovirus exposure and HLA in healthy donors. Whole-study context: Across 300 to 400 genotyped donors, 81% landed in the Caucasian-associated ancestry cluster.

The CDR3 sequence is 14 residues long. Per germline, CDR1 LNHDA and CDR2 SQIVND (reference sequence). V was clipped by 6 bases and J by 4 bases, with 15 bases between them. Amplification used 60 Vbeta primers and 13 Jbeta primers. Profiled with immunoSEQ multiplex PCR; TCRdb holds only in-frame clones, not every one. The sample has roughly 140,000 clones, 60% to 80% seen once. The TCR was taken from a woman aged 25 to 45 in good health and CMV-seronegative. The sample taken for sequencing was PBMCs. The V gene is TRBV19, the J gene TRBJ1-2, with a tentative D call TRBD1 (6 bases). CDR3 DNA: TGTGCCAGTAGCCCGGTTGGGGGCACCTATGGCTACACCTTC. As protein: CASSPVGGTYGYTF.